This T cell receptor (beta chain) was documented in a study of cytomegalovirus exposure and HLA in healthy donors. Overall study findings and caveats: A later analysis reported that several of the most significant clusters appeared to be linked to common viral pathogens, among them Epstein-Barr virus.

This CDR3 comprises 15 residues. Per germline, CDR1 ENHRY and CDR2 SYGVKD. Both 60 Vbeta primers and 13 Jbeta primers went into the PCR. Profiled with immunoSEQ multiplex PCR; TCRdb holds only in-frame clones, not every one. The table includes about 100,000 clones, 80% to 90% detected once. For this clone: The antigen remains undetermined.

This chain links TRBV10-3 with TRBJ2-5; TRBD1 matches 8 bases. The better agreement between TRBJ2-7 and the DNA end casts doubt on the J call. The receptor was isolated from a woman in her late teens or twenties in good health and CMV-seronegative. The sample taken for sequencing was PBMCs. The CDR3 loop reads CAISPRQGSIYEQYF. CDR3 coding DNA: TGTGCCATCAGTCCAAGACAGGGGTCTATCTACGAGCAGTACTTC.